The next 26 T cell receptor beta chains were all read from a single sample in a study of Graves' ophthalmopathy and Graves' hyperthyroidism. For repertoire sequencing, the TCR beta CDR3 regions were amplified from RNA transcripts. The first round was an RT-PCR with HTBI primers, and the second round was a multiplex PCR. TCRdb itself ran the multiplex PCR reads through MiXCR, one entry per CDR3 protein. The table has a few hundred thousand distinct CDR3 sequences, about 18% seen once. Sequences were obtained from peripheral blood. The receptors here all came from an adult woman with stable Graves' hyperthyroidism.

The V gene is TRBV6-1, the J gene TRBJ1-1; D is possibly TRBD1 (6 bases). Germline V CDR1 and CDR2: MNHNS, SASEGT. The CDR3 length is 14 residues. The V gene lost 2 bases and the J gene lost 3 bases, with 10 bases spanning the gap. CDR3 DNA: TGTGCCAGCAGTGAAAGGACAGAGTACACTGAAGCTTTCTTT. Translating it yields CASSERTEYTEAFF.

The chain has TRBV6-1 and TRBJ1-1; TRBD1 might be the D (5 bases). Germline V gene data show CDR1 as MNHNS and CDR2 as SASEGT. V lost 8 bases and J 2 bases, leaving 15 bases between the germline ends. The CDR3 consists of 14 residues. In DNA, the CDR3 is TGTGCCAGCGCCTTTTCCGGGGGAAACACTGAAGCTTTCTTT. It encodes CASAFSGGNTEAFF.

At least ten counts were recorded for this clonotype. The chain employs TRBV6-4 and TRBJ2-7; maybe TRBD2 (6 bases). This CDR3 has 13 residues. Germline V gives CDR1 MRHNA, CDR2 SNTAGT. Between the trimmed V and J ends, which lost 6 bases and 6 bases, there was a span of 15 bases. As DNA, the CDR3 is TGTGCCAGCAGACCGACTAGTTCGGGCGAGCAGTACTTC. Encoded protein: CASRPTSSGEQYF.

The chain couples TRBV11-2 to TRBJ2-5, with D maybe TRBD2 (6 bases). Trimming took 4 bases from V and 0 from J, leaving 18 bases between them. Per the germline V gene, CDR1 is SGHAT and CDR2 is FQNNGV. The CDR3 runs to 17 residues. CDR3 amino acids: CASSSPWASAYQETQYF. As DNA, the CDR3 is TGTGCCAGCAGCTCTCCGTGGGCTAGCGCGTACCAAGAGACCCAGTACTTC.

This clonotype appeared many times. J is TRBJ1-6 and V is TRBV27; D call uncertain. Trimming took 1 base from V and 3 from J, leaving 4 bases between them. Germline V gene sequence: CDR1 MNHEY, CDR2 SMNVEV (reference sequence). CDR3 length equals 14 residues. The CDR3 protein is CASSLLLYNSPLHF. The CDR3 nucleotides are TGTGCCAGCAGTTTATTACTCTATAATTCACCCCTCCACTTT.

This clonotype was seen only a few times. DNA of the CDR3: TGTGCCAGCAGTGAAGCAGGTGGGGCAGGGAGACAGCCCCAGCATTTT. Protein: CASSEAGGAGRQPQHF. The chain links TRBV6-1 to TRBJ1-5, with D possibly matching TRBD1 (5 bases). From germline, CDR1 is MNHNS and CDR2 SASEGT. The CDR3 has 16 residues. V was clipped by 0 bases and J by 7 bases, with 16 bases between them.

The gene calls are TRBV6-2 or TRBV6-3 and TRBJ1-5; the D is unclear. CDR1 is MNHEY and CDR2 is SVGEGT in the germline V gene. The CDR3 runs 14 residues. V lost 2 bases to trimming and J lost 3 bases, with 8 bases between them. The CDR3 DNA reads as TGTGCCAGCAGTTACGTTCAGACCAATCAGCCCCAGCATTTT. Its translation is CASSYVQTNQPQHF.

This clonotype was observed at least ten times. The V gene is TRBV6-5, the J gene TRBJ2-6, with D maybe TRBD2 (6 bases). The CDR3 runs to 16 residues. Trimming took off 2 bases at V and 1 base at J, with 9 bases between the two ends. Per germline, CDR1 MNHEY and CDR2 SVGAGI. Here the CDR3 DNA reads TGTGCCAGCAGTTACATGGGGGGTTCTGGGGCCAACGTCCTGACTTTC. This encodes CASSYMGGSGANVLTF.

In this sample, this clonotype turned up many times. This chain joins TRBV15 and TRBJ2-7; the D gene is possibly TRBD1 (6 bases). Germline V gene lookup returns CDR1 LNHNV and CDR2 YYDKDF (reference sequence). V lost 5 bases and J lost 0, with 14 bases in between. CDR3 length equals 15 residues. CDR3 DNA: TGTGCCACCAGCTCTCCCGGGACAAACTCCTACGAGCAGTACTTC. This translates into CATSSPGTNSYEQYF. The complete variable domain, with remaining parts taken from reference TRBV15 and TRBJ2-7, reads DAMVIQNPRYQVTQFGKPVTLSCSQTLNHNVMYWYQQKSSQAPKLLFHYYDKDFNNEADTPDNFQSRRPNTSFCFLDIRSPGLGDTAMYLCATSSPGTNSYEQYFGPGTRLTVT.

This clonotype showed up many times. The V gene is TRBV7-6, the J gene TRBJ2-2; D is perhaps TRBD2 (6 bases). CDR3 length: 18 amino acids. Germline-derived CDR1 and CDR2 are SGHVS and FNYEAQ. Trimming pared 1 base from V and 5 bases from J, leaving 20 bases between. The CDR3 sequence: CASSLVLSASVRTGELFF. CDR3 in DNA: TGTGCCAGCAGCTTAGTCTTATCGGCTAGCGTAAGGACCGGGGAGCTGTTTTTT.

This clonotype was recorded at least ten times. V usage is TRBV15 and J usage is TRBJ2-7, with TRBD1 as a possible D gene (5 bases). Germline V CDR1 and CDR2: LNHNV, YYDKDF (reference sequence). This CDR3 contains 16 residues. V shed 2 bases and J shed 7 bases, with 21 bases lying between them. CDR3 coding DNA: TGTGCCACCAGCAGATCCCGAGGTTTAACAGGTGGAGAGCAGTACTTC. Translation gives CATSRSRGLTGGEQYF.

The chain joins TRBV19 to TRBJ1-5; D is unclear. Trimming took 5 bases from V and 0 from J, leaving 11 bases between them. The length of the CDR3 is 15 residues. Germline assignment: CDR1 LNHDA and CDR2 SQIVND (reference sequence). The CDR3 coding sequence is TGTGCCAGTAGTCTCGGAGATTATAGCAATCAGCCCCAGCATTTT. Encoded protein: CASSLGDYSNQPQHF.

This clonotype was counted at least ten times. CDR3 sequence reads: CASSQDLSSEAFF. DNA of the CDR3: TGCGCCAGCAGCCAAGACCTGAGCTCTGAAGCTTTCTTT. This chain links TRBV4-1 with TRBJ1-1; D remains unclear. Germline V gene sequence: CDR1 MGHRA, CDR2 YSYEKL. The CDR3 is made up of 13 amino acids. The V end lost 0 bases, the J end lost 6 bases, and 8 bases lay between the germline ends.

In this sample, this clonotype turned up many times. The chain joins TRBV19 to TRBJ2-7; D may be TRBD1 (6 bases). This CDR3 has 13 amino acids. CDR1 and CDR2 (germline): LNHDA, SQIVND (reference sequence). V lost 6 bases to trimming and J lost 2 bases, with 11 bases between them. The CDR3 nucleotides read TGTGCCAGTAGCGATAGGACAGCCTACGAGCAGTACTTC. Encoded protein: CASSDRTAYEQYF. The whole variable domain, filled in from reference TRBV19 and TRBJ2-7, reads DGGITQSPKYLFRKEGQNVTLSCEQNLNHDAMYWYRQDPGQGLRLIYYSQIVNDFQKGDIAEGYSVSREKKESFPLTVTSAQKNPTAFYLCASSDRTAYEQYFGPGTRLTVT.

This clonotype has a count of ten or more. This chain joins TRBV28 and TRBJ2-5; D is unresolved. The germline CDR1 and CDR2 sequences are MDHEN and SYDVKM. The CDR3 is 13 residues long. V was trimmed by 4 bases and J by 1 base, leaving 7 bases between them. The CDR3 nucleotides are TGTGCCAGCAGTTCTCCGGGCCAAGAGACCCAGTACTTC. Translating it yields CASSSPGQETQYF. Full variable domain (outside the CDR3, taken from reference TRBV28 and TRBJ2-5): DVKVTQSSRYLVKRTGEKVFLECVQDMDHENMFWYRQDPGLGLRLIYFSYDVKMKEKGDIPEGYSVSREKKERFSLILESASTNQTSMYLCASSSPGQETQYFGPGTRLLVL.

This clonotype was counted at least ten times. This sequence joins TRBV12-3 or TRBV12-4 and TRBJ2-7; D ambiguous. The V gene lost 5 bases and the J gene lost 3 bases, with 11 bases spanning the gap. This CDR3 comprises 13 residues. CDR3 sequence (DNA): TGTGCCAGCAGTCCCGGTCGGATCTACGAGCAGTACTTC. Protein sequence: CASSPGRIYEQYF.

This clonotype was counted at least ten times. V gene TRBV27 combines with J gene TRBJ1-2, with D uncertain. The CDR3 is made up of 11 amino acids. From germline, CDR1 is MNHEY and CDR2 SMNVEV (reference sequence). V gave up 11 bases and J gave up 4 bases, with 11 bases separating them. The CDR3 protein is CAAANSYGYTF. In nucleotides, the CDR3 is TGTGCCGCAGCGAACAGCTATGGCTACACCTTC.

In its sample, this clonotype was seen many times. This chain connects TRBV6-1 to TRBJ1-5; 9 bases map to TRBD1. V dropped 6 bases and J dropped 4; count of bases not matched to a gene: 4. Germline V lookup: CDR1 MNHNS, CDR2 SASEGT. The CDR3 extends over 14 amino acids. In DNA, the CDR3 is TGTGCCAGCAGCCGTGGACAGGGGAATCAGCCCCAGCATTTT. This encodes CASSRGQGNQPQHF.

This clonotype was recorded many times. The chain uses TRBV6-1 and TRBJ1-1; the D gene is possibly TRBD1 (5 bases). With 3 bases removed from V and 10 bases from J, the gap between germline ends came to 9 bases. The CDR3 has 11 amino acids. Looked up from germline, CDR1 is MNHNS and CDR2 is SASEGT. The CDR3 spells CASSDRVRAFF. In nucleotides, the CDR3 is TGTGCCAGCAGTGACAGGGTACGAGCTTTCTTT.

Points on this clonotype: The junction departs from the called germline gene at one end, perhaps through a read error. The CDR3, as DNA: TGTGCCAGCAGAAGGACAGCGGGCCCCTACGATCAGTACTTC. This gives the protein CASRRTAGPYDQYF. This chain joins TRBV6-1 and TRBJ2-7; D tentatively fits TRBD1 or TRBD2 (6 bases each). This CDR3 region has 14 residues. CDR1 and CDR2 from the germline V gene are MNHNS and SASEGT.

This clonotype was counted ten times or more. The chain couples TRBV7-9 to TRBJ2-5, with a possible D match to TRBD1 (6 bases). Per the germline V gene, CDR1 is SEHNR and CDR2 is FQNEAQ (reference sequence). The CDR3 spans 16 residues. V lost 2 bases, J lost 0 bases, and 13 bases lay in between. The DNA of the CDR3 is TGTGCCAGCAGCTTAAACGACAGGATCTACCAAGAGACCCAGTACTTC. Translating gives CASSLNDRIYQETQYF.

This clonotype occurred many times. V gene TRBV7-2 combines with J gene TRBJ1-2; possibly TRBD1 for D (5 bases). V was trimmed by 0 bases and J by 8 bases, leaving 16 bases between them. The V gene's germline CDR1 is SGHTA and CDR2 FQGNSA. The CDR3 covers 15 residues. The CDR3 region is CASSLASAGAGGYTF. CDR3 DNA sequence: TGTGCCAGCAGCTTAGCCTCCGCCGGGGCTGGGGGCTACACCTTC.

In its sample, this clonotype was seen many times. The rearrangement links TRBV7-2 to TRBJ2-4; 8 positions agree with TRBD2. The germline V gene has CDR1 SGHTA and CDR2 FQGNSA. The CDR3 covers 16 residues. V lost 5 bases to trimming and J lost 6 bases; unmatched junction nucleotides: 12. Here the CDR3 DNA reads TGTGCCAGCAGCCACACCCGGGCGGGAGGAGGAAACATTCAGTACTTC. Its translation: CASSHTRAGGGNIQYF.

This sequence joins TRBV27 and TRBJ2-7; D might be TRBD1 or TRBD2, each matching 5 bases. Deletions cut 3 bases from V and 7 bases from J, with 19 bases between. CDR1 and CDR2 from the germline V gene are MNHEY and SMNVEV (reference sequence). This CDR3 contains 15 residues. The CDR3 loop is CASSFSWDPSQEQYF. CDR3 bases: TGTGCCAGCAGTTTTTCCTGGGACCCAAGCCAGGAGCAGTACTTC.

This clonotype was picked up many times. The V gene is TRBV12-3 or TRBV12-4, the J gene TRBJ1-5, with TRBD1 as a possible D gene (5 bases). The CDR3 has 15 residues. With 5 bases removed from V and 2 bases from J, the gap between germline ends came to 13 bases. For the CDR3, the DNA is TGTGCCAGCAGTCTCCAGGGCTGGGGCAATCAGCCCCAGCATTTT. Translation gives CASSLQGWGNQPQHF.

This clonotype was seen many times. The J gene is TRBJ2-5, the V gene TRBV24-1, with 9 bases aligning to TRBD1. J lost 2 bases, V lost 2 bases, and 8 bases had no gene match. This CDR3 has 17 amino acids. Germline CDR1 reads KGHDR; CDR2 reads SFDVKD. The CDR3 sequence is CATSDSSGTGLQETQYF. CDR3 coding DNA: TGTGCCACCAGTGATTCCTCGGGGACAGGGCTACAAGAGACCCAGTACTTC.